A single sample is the source of the 21 T cell receptor beta chains below, sequenced in a study of cytomegalovirus exposure and HLA in healthy donors. PCR primers comprised 60 Vbeta and 13 Jbeta primers. Profiling relied on immunoSEQ multiplex PCR, and the TCRdb table lists in-frame clones only, not all of them. There are 170,000 or so clones in the sample; around 80% occur only once, and more than 0.45% lies in the top ten. The sequencing input was PBMCs. The receptors here all came from a woman aged 45-65 years in good health and CMV-seronegative.

The CDR3 nucleotides read TGTGCCTGGAGTAAGAGTGGGCAGAACAATCAGCCCCAGCATTTT. This codes for CAWSKSGQNNQPQHF. The chain joins TRBV30 to TRBJ1-5; no clear D gene. Looked up from germline, CDR1 is GTSNPN and CDR2 is SVGIG (reference sequence). This CDR3 is built from 15 residues. V was cut by 2 bases and J by 3 bases, with 14 bases left in between.

The rearrangement joins TRBV15 to TRBJ1-2, with a possible D match to TRBD1 (5 bases). The CDR3 has 14 residues. The V and J ends lost 3 bases and 5 bases respectively, with 13 bases between them. Germline V gene sequence: CDR1 LNHNV, CDR2 YYDKDF (reference sequence). For the CDR3, the DNA is TGTGCCACCAGCAGGGAGACAGTCTCGTATGGCTACACCTTC. As protein: CATSRETVSYGYTF.

The chain links TRBV18 to TRBJ1-5; D uncertain. The CDR3 extends over 13 amino acids. The germline gives CDR1 KGHSH, CDR2 LQKENI. V was cut by 5 bases and J by 6 bases, with 11 bases left in between. CDR3 bases: TGTGCCAGCTCATCAGCCGGGAGTCAGCCCCAGCATTTT. Translating it yields CASSSAGSQPQHF.

V usage is TRBV4-3 and J usage is TRBJ2-5; 7 bases align to TRBD2. Germline loops: CDR1 LGHNA, CDR2 YSLEER. There are 15 residues in the CDR3. The J segment lost 2 bases and the V segment lost 4 bases, leaving 7 bases of the junction unmatched. DNA of the CDR3: TGCGCCAGCAGCCTGCTCGGGGGGACTCAAGAGACCCAGTACTTC. Translating it yields CASSLLGGTQETQYF.

The chain joins TRBV5-1 to TRBJ1-4; 11 nucleotides line up with TRBD1. Germline V gene sequence: CDR1 SGHRS, CDR2 YFSETQ. Trimming at V came to 3 bases and at J to 8 bases, leaving 3 bases not matched to a gene. The CDR3 has 14 amino acids. This CDR3 is CASSSGTGGEKLFF. The CDR3 DNA follows: TGCGCCAGCAGCTCTGGGACAGGGGGAGAAAAACTGTTTTTT.

The chain carries TRBV6-6 and TRBJ1-5, with 10 bases identical to TRBD1. This CDR3 has 16 residues. V dropped 1 base and J dropped 7; count of bases not matched to a gene: 7. From germline, CDR1 is MNHNY and CDR2 SVGAGI (reference sequence). The CDR3 region is CASSYLGQGQAQPQHF. The CDR3 nucleotides read TGTGCCAGCAGTTACTTGGGACAGGGGCAAGCACAGCCCCAGCATTTT.

The CDR3 bases are TGTGCCATCAGAGGGACAGGGGCGGGAGGTGGCTACACCTTC. This sequence encodes CAIRGTGAGGGYTF. The gene calls are TRBV10-3 and TRBJ1-2, with TRBD1 matching 10 bases. The J segment lost 7 bases and the V segment lost 6 bases, leaving 8 bases of the junction unmatched. Germline V gene data show CDR1 as ENHRY and CDR2 as SYGVKD. This CDR3 region has 14 residues.

This clone was counted a single time. This chain connects TRBV7-9 to TRBJ2-7; 9 bases agree with TRBD1. J was trimmed by 2 bases and V by 5 bases; bases with no gene match: 10. The CDR3 is 16 amino acids. The germline gives CDR1 SEHNR, CDR2 FQNEAQ (reference sequence). CDR3 sequence (DNA): TGTGCCAGCAGCCCAAAGAGACAGGGGGGAACCTACGAGCAGTACTTC. This sequence encodes CASSPKRQGGTYEQYF.

The chain is built from TRBV7-2 and TRBJ2-1; TRBD2 is a possible D gene (6 bases). The V gene lost 1 base and the J gene lost 2 bases, with 12 bases spanning the gap. CDR3 length: 16 residues. In germline, CDR1 is SGHTA, CDR2 FQGNSA. CDR3 in amino acids: CASSLVAGMTYNEQFF. DNA of the CDR3: TGTGCCAGCAGCTTAGTCGCGGGGATGACCTACAATGAGCAGTTCTTC.

The CDR3 nucleotides are TGTGCCAGCAGCGTCGGAGGAGGAGATACGCAGTATTTT. Its protein is CASSVGGGDTQYF. The chain recombines TRBV9 with TRBJ2-3; tentatively, D is TRBD2 (5 bases). CDR3 size: 13 residues. V gave up 2 bases and J gave up 5 bases, with 9 bases separating them. The V gene's germline CDR1 is SGDLS and CDR2 YYNGEE.

The V call is TRBV29-1, the J call TRBJ1-4; D perhaps matches TRBD1 (5 bases). The CDR3 length is 16 residues. The V end lost 4 bases, the J end lost 0 bases, and 15 bases lay between the germline ends. From germline, CDR1 is SQVTM and CDR2 ANQGSEA. The CDR3 nucleotides read TGCAGCGTTGTTGTCGCGCGGGGGACAACTAATGAAAAACTGTTTTTT. As protein: CSVVVARGTTNEKLFF.

V gene TRBV2 combines with J gene TRBJ2-1, with D perhaps TRBD1 (6 bases). Trimming stripped 9 bases from V and 7 bases from J, with 16 bases between. The CDR3 totals 13 residues. Germline CDR1 SNHLY, CDR2 FYNNEI. The CDR3 reads CASYRVSINEQFF. The CDR3 DNA sequence: TGTGCCAGTTACAGGGTTTCAATAAATGAGCAGTTCTTC. The variable domain in full, with the rest retrieved from reference TRBV2 and TRBJ2-1, is EPEVTQTPSHQVTQMGQEVILRCVPISNHLYFYWYRQILGQKVEFLVSFYNNEISEKSEIFDDQFSVERPDGSNFTLKIRSTKLEDSAMYFCASYRVSINEQFFGPGTRLTVL.

The rearrangement links TRBV5-4 to TRBJ2-3, with 12 bases aligning to TRBD2. Germline V gives CDR1 SGHNT, CDR2 YYREEE (reference sequence). There are 17 residues in the CDR3. V shed 4 bases and J 0 bases; nucleotides not matched to a gene: 6. For the CDR3, the DNA is TGTGCCAGCAGCGGATTCGGGACTAGCGGGAGCACAGATACGCAGTATTTT. It translates to CASSGFGTSGSTDTQYF. Variable domain in full (rest from reference TRBV5-4 and TRBJ2-3): ETGVTQSPTHLIKTRGQQVTLRCSSQSGHNTVSWYQQALGQGPQFIFQYYREEENGRGNFPPRFSGLQFPNYSSELNVNALELDDSALYLCASSGFGTSGSTDTQYFGPGTRLTVL.

The chain has TRBV5-4 and TRBJ1-6; D remains ambiguous. The germline V gene encodes CDR1 SGHNT and CDR2 YYREEE (reference sequence). The CDR3 has 12 amino acids. With 1 base removed from V and 7 bases from J, the gap between germline ends came to 3 bases. The CDR3 region has the DNA TGTGCCAGCAGCTTGCAAAATTCACCCCTCCACTTT. Translating gives CASSLQNSPLHF.

This chain joins TRBV7-6 and TRBJ2-1; weak D call: TRBD1 (6 bases). This CDR3 is built from 16 residues. Germline loops: CDR1 SGHVS, CDR2 FNYEAQ. Trimming removed 2 bases at V and 4 bases at J, with 15 bases between. CDR3 sequence: CASSLRRQGLYNEQFF. DNA of the CDR3: TGTGCCAGCAGCTTAAGGCGTCAGGGGTTATACAATGAGCAGTTCTTC.

The genes are TRBV4-3 and TRBJ1-4; D gene uncertain. Germline-derived CDR1 and CDR2 are LGHNA and YSLEER. This CDR3 comprises 17 residues. V was shortened by 2 bases and J by 4 bases, with 17 bases between the two germline ends. CDR3 coding DNA: TGCGCCAGCAGCCAATCCCCCCCCGGGTACGTTAATGAAAAACTGTTTTTT. It specifies CASSQSPPGYVNEKLFF.

There are a few counts of this clone. The V and J genes are TRBV6-1 and TRBJ1-2; a possible D gene is TRBD1 (6 bases). Germline lookup yields CDR1 MNHNS and CDR2 SASEGT. The CDR3 is 14 amino acids. Deletions cut 1 base from V and 8 bases from J, with 14 bases between. The CDR3 region has the DNA TGTGCCAGCAGTGAAGGTCGCAGGGGCGAGGGCTACACCTTC. It translates to CASSEGRRGEGYTF.

The CDR3 region is CASSLSGRGGGQPQHF. CDR3 coding DNA: TGTGCCAGCAGTTTATCAGGACGAGGGGGCGGTCAGCCCCAGCATTTT. This chain connects TRBV27 to TRBJ1-5, with 7 bases matching TRBD1. The V and J ends lost 0 bases and 6 bases, in that order; junction bases with no gene match: 8. Looked up from germline, CDR1 is MNHEY and CDR2 is SMNVEV (reference sequence). The CDR3 totals 16 residues.

This chain joins TRBV15 and TRBJ2-3; 11 positions match TRBD2. This CDR3 contains 15 residues. CDR1 and CDR2 from the germline V gene are LNHNV and YYDKDF (reference sequence). After removal of 5 bases from V and 0 bases from J, the junction contained 1 base not matched to a gene. The CDR3 DNA sequence: TGTGCCACCAGCCCTAGCGGGGGGAGCACAGATACGCAGTATTTT. This translates into CATSPSGGSTDTQYF.

V is TRBV19 and J is TRBJ1-5; TRBD1 is a possible D gene (6 bases). V was pared by 7 bases and J by 3 bases, with 13 bases between. Germline assignment: CDR1 LNHDA and CDR2 SQIVND (reference sequence). This CDR3 comprises 14 residues. In nucleotides, the CDR3 is TGTGCCAGTAACCAGGGGTCCCTCAATCAGCCCCAGCATTTT. This encodes CASNQGSLNQPQHF.

The CDR3 coding sequence is TGTGCCAGCAGCTCACAGGGACACGAGCAGTACTTC. It codes for CASSSQGHEQYF. The chain is built from TRBV5-5 and TRBJ2-7; D possibly corresponds to TRBD1 (6 bases). Trimming stripped 3 bases from V and 5 bases from J, with 9 bases between. Germline V gene lookup returns CDR1 SGHKS and CDR2 YYEKEE (reference sequence). The CDR3 spans 12 residues.